This TCR beta chain was recovered during a study of T-cell memory formation after mild COVID-19. CDR1 and CDR2 (germline): DFQATT, SNEGSKA (reference sequence). V lost 3 bases and J lost 7; bases outside the gene matches: 15. The CDR3 extends over 16 amino acids. It was 5'RACE with constant-segment primers that produced the TCR alpha and TCR beta cDNA libraries, which carried sample barcodes and UMIs. TCRdb recomputed calls from the 5' RACE reads with MiXCR, one row per CDR3 protein. The data contain some 600,000 distinct CDR3 sequences, around 16% of them singletons. The specimen sequenced was PBMCs or a T cell subset sorted from them (not recorded which). This TCR derives from an adult woman who had mild COVID-19 (a few samples of this study predate the infection). Cell type and time point are not known. The chain carries TRBV20-1 and TRBJ2-7; 10 bases align to TRBD2. DNA for the CDR3: TGCAGTGCTAGGCCAGCGGGAGGGCCATTTTCGGATGAGCAGTACTTC. This codes for CSARPAGGPFSDEQYF.